One sample yielded the 9 T cell receptor beta chains listed below, sequenced in a study of T cell responses to AZD1222 COVID-19 vaccine. Method: immunoSEQ multiplex PCR; TCRdb's copy keeps in-frame clones and lacks some. The table lists 150,000 to 200,000 clones, roughly 93% of them singletons, with approximately 9.6% in the top ten. Source: peripheral blood, taken on day 0 of AZD1222 vaccination. These receptors all stem from an adult in good health.

The rearrangement joins TRBV6-4 to TRBJ2-3; 9 bases are a match to TRBD2. The CDR3 has 16 residues. Germline assignment: CDR1 MRHNA and CDR2 SNTAGT. V shed 4 bases and J 4 bases; nucleotides not matched to a gene: 9. The CDR3 region has the DNA TGTGCCAGCAGTGCCGCCGGTAGCGGGAGCGCAGATACGCAGTATTTT. Protein product: CASSAAGSGSADTQYF.

This chain joins TRBV27 and TRBJ1-6, with 7 positions matching TRBD1. The V and J ends lost 7 bases and 15 bases, in that order; junction bases with no gene match: 18. CDR3 length: 15 residues. Germline V CDR1 and CDR2: MNHEY, SMNVEV (reference sequence). CDR3 nucleotides: TGTGCCAGCACCCAAATGGGACAGACCCCCGGCATCCTCCACTTT. As protein: CASTQMGQTPGILHF.

In its sample, this clone was seen once. The chain carries TRBV11-1 and TRBJ2-1; D may be TRBD1 (6 bases). CDR3 length: 11 residues. The V end lost 4 bases, the J end lost 16 bases, and 14 bases lay between the germline ends. CDR1 and CDR2 (germline): SGHAT, FQDESV (reference sequence). The CDR3 reads CASSSGQRLFF. CDR3 nucleotide sequence: TGTGCCAGCAGCTCAGGACAGAGGCTATTCTTC. Full variable domain (remainder filled in from reference TRBV11-1 and TRBJ2-1): EAEVAQSPRYKITEKSQAVAFWCDPISGHATLYWYRQILGQGPELLVQFQDESVVDDSQLPKDRFSAERLKGVDSTLKIQPAELGDSAMYLCASSSGQRLFFGPGTRLTVL.

The V call is TRBV6-5, the J call TRBJ2-2, with TRBD1 matching over 7 bases. Germline loops: CDR1 MNHEY, CDR2 SVGAGI. The CDR3 has 13 amino acids. With V trimmed by 10 bases and J by 2 bases, 4 bases remained unmatched. The CDR3 reads CAIRDSNTGELFF. CDR3 nucleotides: TGTGCCATCAGGGACAGCAACACCGGGGAGCTGTTTTTT.

The rearrangement uses TRBV6-6 and TRBJ1-4; tentative D call: TRBD1 (5 bases). The CDR3 has 14 amino acids. Trimming took off 2 bases at V and 8 bases at J, with 12 bases between the two ends. Germline V gene sequence: CDR1 MNHNY, CDR2 SVGAGI (reference sequence). As DNA, the CDR3 is TGTGCCAGCAGTTACGGGCCGAACAGGGAAAAACTGTTTTTT. Its translation: CASSYGPNREKLFF.

The chain employs TRBV7-8 and TRBJ2-5, with 11 bases lining up with TRBD2. Germline loops: CDR1 SGHVS, CDR2 FQNEAQ. V lost 4 bases to trimming and J lost 4 bases; unmatched junction nucleotides: 8. The CDR3 runs to 16 residues. CDR3 loop: CASSSRTSGSIETQYF. The CDR3 DNA is TGTGCCAGCAGCTCAAGAACTAGCGGGAGTATAGAGACCCAGTACTTC.

The V call is TRBV24-1, the J call TRBJ2-3, with TRBD1 matching over 10 bases. Germline CDR1 and CDR2: KGHDR and SFDVKD. Trimming at V came to 3 bases and at J to 6 bases, leaving 5 bases not matched to a gene. The CDR3 sequence is 15 residues long. CDR3 residues: CATSDTGTGEDTQYF. DNA for the CDR3: TGTGCCACCAGTGATACCGGGACAGGGGAGGATACGCAGTATTTT.

This clone occurred once. The rearrangement uses TRBV24-1 and TRBJ2-1; 7 positions agree with TRBD1. This CDR3 spans 14 amino acids. The V segment lost 6 bases and the J segment 2 bases; nucleotides outside the gene matches: 3. Germline V gene sequence: CDR1 KGHDR, CDR2 SFDVKD. CDR3 amino acids: CATSKGAPYNEQFF. The CDR3 nucleotides read TGTGCCACCAGTAAGGGGGCTCCCTACAATGAGCAGTTCTTC.

The chain uses TRBV10-3 and TRBJ1-1; D uncertain. Per the germline V gene, CDR1 is ENHRY and CDR2 is SYGVKD. This CDR3 has 15 residues. Trimming shortened V by 2 bases and J by 2 bases, and 12 bases separated the two germline ends. The CDR3 nucleotides are TGTGCCATCAGTGAGGCTAGGGAATTAAACACTGAAGCTTTCTTT. Translation gives CAISEARELNTEAFF.